The 5 T cell receptor beta chains given below trace back to one sample, sequenced in a study of cytomegalovirus exposure and HLA in healthy donors. 60 Vbeta and 13 Jbeta primers were used in PCR. Clones were read by immunoSEQ multiplex PCR, and TCRdb kept only the in-frame ones, dropping some. The repertoire holds about 79,000 clones, roughly 70% seen once, with about 9% in the top ten. The sequenced sample consisted of PBMCs. Receptors were obtained from a man between 35 and 55 years old in good health and CMV-seropositive.

The chain carries TRBV12-5 and TRBJ2-5; TRBD2 agrees at 9 bases. V gave up 5 bases and J gave up 2 bases; unmatched junction bases: 18. This CDR3 has 19 amino acids. Germline CDR1 and CDR2: LGHNT and FRNRAP. CDR3 amino acids: CASGIGLVAGGPRQETQYF. The CDR3 DNA reads as TGTGCTAGTGGTATAGGACTAGTGGCGGGAGGGCCCCGGCAAGAGACCCAGTACTTC.

The chain employs TRBV7-9 and TRBJ2-4, with TRBD1 identical over 8 bases. J lost 5 bases, V lost 5 bases, and 8 bases had no gene match. This CDR3 spans 15 amino acids. From germline, CDR1 is SEHNR and CDR2 FQNEAQ (reference sequence). The CDR3 is CASSTVDRVQNIQYF. Written as DNA, the CDR3 is TGTGCCAGCAGCACCGTGGACAGGGTCCAAAACATTCAGTACTTC.

The chain has TRBV27 and TRBJ1-5; TRBD1 matches at 11 bases. Germline CDR1 reads MNHEY; CDR2 reads SMNVEV (reference sequence). V shed 4 bases, J shed 11 bases, and the junction held 13 bases outside the gene matches. The CDR3 sequence is 16 residues long. CDR3 protein: CASSSTLGTGGLSQHF. CDR3 DNA: TGTGCCAGCAGTTCAACCCTCGGGACAGGGGGTTTGTCCCAGCATTTT.

This chain links TRBV6-6 with TRBJ2-7, with TRBD1 identical over 7 bases. V was pared by 7 bases and J by 5 bases, with 2 bases of the junction left unmatched. The CDR3 is 11 amino acids. Per the germline V gene, CDR1 is MNHNY and CDR2 is SVGAGI (reference sequence). CDR3 nucleotides: TGTGCCAGCAAAAGGGGGCACGAGCAGTACTTC. Protein: CASKRGHEQYF.

CDR3 protein: CATSRAIHNEQFF. CDR3 in DNA: TGTGCCACCAGCAGGGCAATCCACAATGAGCAGTTCTTC. The chain has TRBV15 and TRBJ2-1; D is unresolved. The V end lost 3 bases, the J end lost 5 bases, and 8 bases lay between the germline ends. Looked up from germline, CDR1 is LNHNV and CDR2 is YYDKDF (reference sequence). The CDR3 contains 13 residues.